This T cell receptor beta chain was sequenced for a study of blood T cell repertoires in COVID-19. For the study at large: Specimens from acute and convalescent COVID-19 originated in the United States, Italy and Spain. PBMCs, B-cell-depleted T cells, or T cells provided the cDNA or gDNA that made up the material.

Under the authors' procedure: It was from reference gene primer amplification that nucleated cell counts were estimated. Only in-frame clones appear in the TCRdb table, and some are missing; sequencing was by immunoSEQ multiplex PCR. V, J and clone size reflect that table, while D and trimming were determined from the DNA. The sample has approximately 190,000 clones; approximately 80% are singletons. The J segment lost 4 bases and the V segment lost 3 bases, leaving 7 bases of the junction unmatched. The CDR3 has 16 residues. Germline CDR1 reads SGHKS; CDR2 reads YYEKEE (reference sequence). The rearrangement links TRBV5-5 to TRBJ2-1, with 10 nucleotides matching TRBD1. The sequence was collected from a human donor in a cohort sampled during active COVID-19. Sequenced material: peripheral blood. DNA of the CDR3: TGTGCCAGCAGCTCCGAGACAGGGGGCGCATACAATGAGCAGTTCTTC. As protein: CASSSETGGAYNEQFF.